Below are 10 T cell receptor beta chains sequenced from a single sample in a study of post-analysis software for immune sequencing data (dated by TCRdb to between 2014 and 2017). Library generation was performed with PCR. Sequenced using an Illumina HiSeq 2500. To reduce PCR and sequencing biases, unique molecular identifiers were incorporated into the TCR beta cDNA libraries. TCRdb cleaned the public reads at Q25 with fastp, built clones with MiXCR and kept in-frame beta chains. One record per CDR3 amino acid sequence lists the most common genes and DNA. The sample records 160,000 or so distinct CDR3 sequences, about 37% of which are singletons. Of the sample, about 26% falls within the top ten clones. The label giving this sample's time point can be read as: second blood draw from one MS patient after hematopoietic stem cell transplantation. Source: blood, taken after autologous hematopoietic stem cell transplantation. Receptors were obtained from a girl aged 10-17 years with multiple sclerosis. Donor details come from another sample of the same person, matched by shared clones.

This clonotype was counted only a few times. The rearrangement uses TRBV7-2 and TRBJ2-7, with D possibly being TRBD1 or TRBD2 (5 bases each). V was pared by 5 bases and J by 3 bases, with 17 bases between. The CDR3 runs to 15 residues. The germline gives CDR1 SGHTA, CDR2 FQGNSA. DNA of the CDR3: TGTGCCAGCAGCCTCGGACCCAGGGACCTCTACGAGCAGTACTTC. It encodes CASSLGPRDLYEQYF.

The chain uses TRBV6-6 and TRBJ2-5; 7 bases align to TRBD2. J was trimmed by 4 bases and V by 5 bases; bases with no gene match: 7. This CDR3 is built from 14 residues. Germline-derived CDR1 and CDR2 are MNHNY and SVGAGI (reference sequence). The CDR3 loop reads CASSPVSGSETQYF. The DNA of the CDR3 is TGTGCCAGCAGTCCAGTTAGCGGGTCAGAGACCCAGTACTTC.

This chain connects TRBV13 to TRBJ2-3; no definite D call. The CDR3 runs 15 residues. Germline V CDR1 and CDR2: PRHDT, FYEKMQ (reference sequence). V dropped 0 bases and J dropped 2 bases, with 9 bases sitting between them. The DNA for the CDR3 is TGTGCCAGCAGCTTAGGTTGGCCCTACACAGATACGCAGTATTTT. This sequence encodes CASSLGWPYTDTQYF.

The gene calls are TRBV5-1 and TRBJ2-3; TRBD2 is a possible D gene (5 bases). CDR3 length: 15 residues. Looked up from germline, CDR1 is SGHRS and CDR2 is YFSETQ. V was cut by 1 base and J by 0 bases, with 9 bases left in between. CDR3 nucleotides: TGCGCCAGCAGCTTGAACGGGATTAGCACAGATACGCAGTATTTT. It translates to CASSLNGISTDTQYF.

This chain joins TRBV5-6 and TRBJ1-2; D not resolved. Germline-derived CDR1 and CDR2 are SGHDT and YYEEEE. The V and J ends lost 0 bases and 8 bases respectively, with 14 bases between them. This CDR3 contains 14 residues. The CDR3 reads CASSLVAASGGYTF. CDR3 DNA: TGTGCCAGCAGCTTGGTGGCAGCGTCAGGAGGCTACACCTTC.

Details on this clonotype: This may arise from a read error, as a much more abundant clone is one base away. The genes are TRBV6-6 and TRBJ2-4; 8 nucleotides align to TRBD2. Matching the DNA end better, TRBJ2-7 makes the J call doubtful. Germline CDR1 reads MNHNY; CDR2 reads SVGAGI (reference sequence). This CDR3 spans 16 amino acids. As DNA, the CDR3 is TGTGCCAGCAGTTCCCTTCCCCAACAGCGGGAGTGCGAGCAGTACTTC. Translated, it gives CASSSLPQQRECEQYF.

Concerning this clonotype: One end of the junction varies from germline; a read error may be responsible. The genes are TRBV7-7 and TRBJ2-3; either TRBD1 or TRBD2 may supply D (6 bases each). The CDR3 extends over 16 amino acids. The V gene's germline CDR1 is SSHAT and CDR2 FNYEAQ (reference sequence). The CDR3 sequence: CASSLGGPASTDTQYF. The CDR3 DNA reads as TGTGCTAGCAGCTTAGGGGGGCCAGCTAGCACAGATACGCAGTATTTT.

The table lists this clonotype with a few counts. V and J are TRBV12-3 or TRBV12-4 and TRBJ2-7, with TRBD2 as a possible D gene (6 bases). The last part of the DNA fits TRBJ2-5 better; the J call may be wrong. This CDR3 has 13 residues. The CDR3 region is CASSRLVLATQYF. The CDR3 coding sequence is TGTGCCAGCAGCAGACTAGTTCTGGCGACCCAGTACTTC.

This clonotype has only a few counts. The chain couples TRBV6-2 or TRBV6-3 to TRBJ2-7; D tentatively fits TRBD1 or TRBD2 (5 bases each). The better agreement between TRBJ2-5 and the DNA end casts doubt on the J call. CDR1 is MNHEY and CDR2 is SVGEGT in the germline V gene. The CDR3 runs 13 residues. The CDR3 DNA reads as TGTGCCAGCAGTTGGGGACCGGGCCGGACCCAGTACTTC. It yields the protein CASSWGPGRTQYF.

In its sample, this clonotype was seen many times. The gene calls are TRBV6-1 and TRBJ2-5, with D possibly TRBD1 on 6 matching bases. The CDR3 contains 15 residues. V was trimmed by 8 bases and J by 1 base, leaving 17 bases between them. Germline-derived CDR1 and CDR2 are MNHNS and SASEGT. CDR3 amino acids: CASERATGAQETQYF. Written as DNA, the CDR3 is TGTGCCAGCGAAAGAGCGACAGGAGCCCAAGAGACCCAGTACTTC.